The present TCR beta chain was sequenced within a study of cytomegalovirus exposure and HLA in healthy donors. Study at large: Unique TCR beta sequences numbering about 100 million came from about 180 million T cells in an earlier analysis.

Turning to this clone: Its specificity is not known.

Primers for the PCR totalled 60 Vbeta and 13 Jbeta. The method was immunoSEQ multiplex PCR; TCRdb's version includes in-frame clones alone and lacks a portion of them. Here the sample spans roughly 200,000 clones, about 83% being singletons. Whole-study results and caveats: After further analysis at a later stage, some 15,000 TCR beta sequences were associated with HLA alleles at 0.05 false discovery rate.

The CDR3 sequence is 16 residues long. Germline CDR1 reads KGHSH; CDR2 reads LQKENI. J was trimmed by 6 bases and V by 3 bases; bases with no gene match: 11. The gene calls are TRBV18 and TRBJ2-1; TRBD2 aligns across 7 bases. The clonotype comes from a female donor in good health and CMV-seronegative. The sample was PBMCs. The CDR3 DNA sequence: TGTGCCAGCTCACCCTTCCGGGGGGAACAACGCAATGAGCAGTTCTTC. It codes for CASSPFRGEQRNEQFF.